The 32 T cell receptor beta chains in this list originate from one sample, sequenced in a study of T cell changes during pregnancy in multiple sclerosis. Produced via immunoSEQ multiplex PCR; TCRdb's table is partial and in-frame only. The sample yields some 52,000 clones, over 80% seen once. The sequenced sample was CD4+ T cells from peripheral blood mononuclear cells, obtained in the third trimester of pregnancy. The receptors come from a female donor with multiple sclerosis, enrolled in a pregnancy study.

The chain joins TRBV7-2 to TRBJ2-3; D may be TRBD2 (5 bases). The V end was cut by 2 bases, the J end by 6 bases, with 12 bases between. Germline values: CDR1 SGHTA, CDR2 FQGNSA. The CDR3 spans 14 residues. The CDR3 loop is CASSLFLRGDTQYF. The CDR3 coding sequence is TGTGCCAGCAGCTTATTTCTCCGGGGTGATACGCAGTATTTT.

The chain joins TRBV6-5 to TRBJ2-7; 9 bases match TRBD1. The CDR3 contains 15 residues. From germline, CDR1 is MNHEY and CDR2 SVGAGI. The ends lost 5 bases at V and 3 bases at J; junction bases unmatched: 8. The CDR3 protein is CASSRPGTGLYEQYF. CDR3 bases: TGTGCCAGCAGTCGACCCGGGACAGGGCTCTACGAGCAGTACTTC.

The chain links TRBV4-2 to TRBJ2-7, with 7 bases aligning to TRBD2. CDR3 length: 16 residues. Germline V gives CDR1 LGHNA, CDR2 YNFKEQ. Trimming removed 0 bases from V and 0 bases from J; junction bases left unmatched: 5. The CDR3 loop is CASSQDRGGGSYEQYF. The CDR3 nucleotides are TGTGCCAGCAGCCAAGACCGTGGGGGGGGCTCCTACGAGCAGTACTTC.

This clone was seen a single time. This CDR3 reads CASSLTSGDYGYTF. CDR3 bases: TGTGCCAGCAGCTTAACGTCCGGGGACTATGGCTACACCTTC. The chain recombines TRBV7-3 with TRBJ1-2; unclear D gene. The germline V gene encodes CDR1 SGHTA and CDR2 FQGTGA. This CDR3 comprises 14 residues. V dropped 0 bases and J dropped 3 bases, with 8 bases sitting between them.

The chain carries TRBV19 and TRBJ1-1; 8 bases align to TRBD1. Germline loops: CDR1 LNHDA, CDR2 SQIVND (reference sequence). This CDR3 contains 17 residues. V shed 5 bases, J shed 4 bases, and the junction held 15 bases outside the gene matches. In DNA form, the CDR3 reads TGTGCCAGTAGTCAAATAACGACAGGGGCACGGAGCACTGAAGCTTTCTTT. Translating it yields CASSQITTGARSTEAFF.

The CDR3 sequence is CASSSEAPRVGETQYF. The CDR3 DNA reads TGTGCCAGCAGTTCGGAAGCCCCCAGGGTGGGGGAGACCCAGTACTTC. The chain joins TRBV27 to TRBJ2-5, with a tentative D call TRBD1 (5 bases). Germline V lookup: CDR1 MNHEY, CDR2 SMNVEV (reference sequence). Trimming removed 4 bases from V and 5 bases from J, with 20 bases in between. The CDR3 sequence is 16 residues long.

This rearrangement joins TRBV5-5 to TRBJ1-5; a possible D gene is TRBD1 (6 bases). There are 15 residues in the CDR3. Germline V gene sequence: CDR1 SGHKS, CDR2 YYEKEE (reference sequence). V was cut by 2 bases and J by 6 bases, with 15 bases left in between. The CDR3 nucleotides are TGTGCCAGCAGCTTAGAGGGGGTGCGCGGTCAGCCCCAGCATTTT. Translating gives CASSLEGVRGQPQHF.

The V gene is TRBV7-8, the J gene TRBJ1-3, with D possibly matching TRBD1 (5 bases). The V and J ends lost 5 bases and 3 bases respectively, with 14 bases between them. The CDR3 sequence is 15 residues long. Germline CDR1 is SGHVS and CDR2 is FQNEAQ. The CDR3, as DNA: TGTGCCAGCAGCCGGGACGGGACTTTTGGAAACACCATATATTTT. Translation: CASSRDGTFGNTIYF. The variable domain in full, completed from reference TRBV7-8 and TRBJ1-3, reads GAGVSQSPRYKVAKRGQDVALRCDPISGHVSLFWYQQALGQGPEFLTYFQNEAQLDKSGLPSDRFFAERPEGSVSTLKIQRTQQEDSAVYLCASSRDGTFGNTIYFGEGSWLTVV.

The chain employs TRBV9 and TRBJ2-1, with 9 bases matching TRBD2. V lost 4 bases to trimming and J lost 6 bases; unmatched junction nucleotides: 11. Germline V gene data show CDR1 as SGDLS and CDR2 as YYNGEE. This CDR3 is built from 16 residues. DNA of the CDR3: TGTGCCAGCAGCCGTCTGAGCGGGGGGCTCATCAATGAGCAGTTCTTC. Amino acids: CASSRLSGGLINEQFF.

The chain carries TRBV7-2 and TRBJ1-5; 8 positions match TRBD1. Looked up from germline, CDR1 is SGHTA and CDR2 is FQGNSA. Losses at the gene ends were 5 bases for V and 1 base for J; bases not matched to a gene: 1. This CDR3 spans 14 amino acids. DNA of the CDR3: TGTGCCAGCAGCCGGACAGGGAGCAATCAGCCCCAGCATTTT. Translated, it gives CASSRTGSNQPQHF.

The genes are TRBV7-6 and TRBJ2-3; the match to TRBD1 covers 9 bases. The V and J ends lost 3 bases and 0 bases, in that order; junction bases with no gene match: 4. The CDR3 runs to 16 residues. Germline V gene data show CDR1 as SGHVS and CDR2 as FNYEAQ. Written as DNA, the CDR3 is TGTGCCAGCAGCTTCGCACAGGGGGCCAGCACAGATACGCAGTATTTT. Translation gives CASSFAQGASTDTQYF.

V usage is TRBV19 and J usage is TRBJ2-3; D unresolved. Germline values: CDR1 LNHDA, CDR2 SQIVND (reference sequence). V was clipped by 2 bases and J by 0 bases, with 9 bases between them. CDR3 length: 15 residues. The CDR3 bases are TGTGCCAGTAGTATACGGTTTCCTAGCACAGATACGCAGTATTTT. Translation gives CASSIRFPSTDTQYF.

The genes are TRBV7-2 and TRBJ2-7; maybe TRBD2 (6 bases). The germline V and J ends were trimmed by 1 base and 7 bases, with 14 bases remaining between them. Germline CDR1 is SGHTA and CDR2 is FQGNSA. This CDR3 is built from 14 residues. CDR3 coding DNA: TGTGCCAGCAGCTTAGGCGGGGCAAGAGGGGAGCAGTACTTC. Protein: CASSLGGARGEQYF.

The CDR3 DNA reads as TGTGCCAGCAGAGATCGGACGGGAGGCCACTACGAGCAGTACTTC. Translation gives CASRDRTGGHYEQYF. V gene TRBV6-6 combines with J gene TRBJ2-7, with TRBD2 identical over 7 bases. The V and J ends lost 6 bases and 3 bases, in that order; junction bases with no gene match: 11. CDR3 length equals 15 residues. Germline-derived CDR1 and CDR2 are MNHNY and SVGAGI (reference sequence).

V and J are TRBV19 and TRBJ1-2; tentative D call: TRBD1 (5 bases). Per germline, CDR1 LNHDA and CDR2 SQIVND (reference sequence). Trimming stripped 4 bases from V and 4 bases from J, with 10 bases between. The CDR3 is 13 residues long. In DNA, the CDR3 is TGTGCCAGTAGTAGGCAGGGTGGCTATGGCTACACCTTC. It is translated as CASSRQGGYGYTF.

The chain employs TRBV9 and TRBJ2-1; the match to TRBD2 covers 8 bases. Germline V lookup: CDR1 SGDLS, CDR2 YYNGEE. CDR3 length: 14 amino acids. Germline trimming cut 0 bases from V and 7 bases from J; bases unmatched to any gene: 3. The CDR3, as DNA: TGTGCCAGCAGCGTAGAAGGGACTAGTAATGAGCAGTTCTTC. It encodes CASSVEGTSNEQFF.

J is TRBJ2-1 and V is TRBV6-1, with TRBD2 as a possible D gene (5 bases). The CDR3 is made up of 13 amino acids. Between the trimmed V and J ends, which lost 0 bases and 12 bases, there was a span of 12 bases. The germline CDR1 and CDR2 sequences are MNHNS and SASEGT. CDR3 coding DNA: TGTGCCAGCAGTGAAGCGGTGTTAGGAGGGCAGTTCTTC. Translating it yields CASSEAVLGGQFF.

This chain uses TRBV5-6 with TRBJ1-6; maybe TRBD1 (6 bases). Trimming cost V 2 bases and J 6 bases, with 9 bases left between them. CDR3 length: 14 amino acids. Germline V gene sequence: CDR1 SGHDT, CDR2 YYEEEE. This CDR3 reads CASSFDRSNSPLHF. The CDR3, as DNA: TGTGCCAGCAGCTTCGACAGGAGTAATTCACCCCTCCACTTT.

The CDR3 sequence: CASSLSSAGAATDTQYF. Written as DNA, the CDR3 is TGTGCCAGCAGCTTAAGCTCAGCGGGGGCCGCGACAGATACGCAGTATTTT. The chain joins TRBV7-2 to TRBJ2-3; TRBD2 agrees at 8 bases. The CDR3 sequence is 17 residues long. Germline V gene lookup returns CDR1 SGHTA and CDR2 FQGNSA. The ends lost 2 bases at V and 3 bases at J; junction bases unmatched: 10. The full variable domain, with the rest looked up from reference TRBV7-2 and TRBJ2-3, is GAGVSQSPSNKVTEKGKDVELRCDPISGHTALYWYRQSLGQGLEFLIYFQGNSAPDKSGLPSDRFSAERTGGSVSTLTIQRTQQEDSAVYLCASSLSSAGAATDTQYFGPGTRLTVL.

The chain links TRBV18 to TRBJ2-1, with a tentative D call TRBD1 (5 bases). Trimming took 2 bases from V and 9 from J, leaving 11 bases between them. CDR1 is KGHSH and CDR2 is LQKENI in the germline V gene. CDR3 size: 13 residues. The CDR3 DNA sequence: TGTGCCAGCTCACCAAAACAGGACGTTGAGCAGTTCTTC. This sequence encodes CASSPKQDVEQFF.

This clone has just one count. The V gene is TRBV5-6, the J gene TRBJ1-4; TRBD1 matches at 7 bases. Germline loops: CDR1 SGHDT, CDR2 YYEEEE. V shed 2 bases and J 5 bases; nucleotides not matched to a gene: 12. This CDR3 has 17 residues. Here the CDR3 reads CASSFRDHRGSNEKLFF. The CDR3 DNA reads TGTGCCAGCAGCTTTAGGGATCACAGGGGTTCGAATGAAAAACTGTTTTTT. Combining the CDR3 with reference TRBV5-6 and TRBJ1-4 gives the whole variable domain DAGVTQSPTHLIKTRGQQVTLRCSPKSGHDTVSWYQQALGQGPQFIFQYYEEEERQRGNFPDRFSGHQFPNYSSELNVNALLLGDSALYLCASSFRDHRGSNEKLFFGSGTQLSVL.

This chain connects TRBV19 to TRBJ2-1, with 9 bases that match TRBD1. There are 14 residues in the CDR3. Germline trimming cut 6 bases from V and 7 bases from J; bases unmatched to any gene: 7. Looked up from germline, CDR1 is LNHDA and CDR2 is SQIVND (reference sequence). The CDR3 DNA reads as TGTGCCAGTAGCCCGACAGGGGGACCTAATGAGCAGTTCTTC. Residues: CASSPTGGPNEQFF.

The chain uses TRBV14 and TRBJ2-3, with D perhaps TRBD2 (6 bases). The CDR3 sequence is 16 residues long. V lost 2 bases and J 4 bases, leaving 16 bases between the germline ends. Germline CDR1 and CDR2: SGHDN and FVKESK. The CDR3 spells CASSQRLAGRSDTQYF. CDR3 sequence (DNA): TGTGCCAGCAGCCAAAGGCTGGCGGGGAGGTCAGATACGCAGTATTTT.

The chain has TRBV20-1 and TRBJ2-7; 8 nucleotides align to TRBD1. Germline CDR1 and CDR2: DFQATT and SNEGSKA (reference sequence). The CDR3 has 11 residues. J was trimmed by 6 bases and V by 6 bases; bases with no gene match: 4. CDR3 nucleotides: TGCAGTGCGATCAGGGGGCTCGAGCAGTACTTC. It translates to CSAIRGLEQYF.

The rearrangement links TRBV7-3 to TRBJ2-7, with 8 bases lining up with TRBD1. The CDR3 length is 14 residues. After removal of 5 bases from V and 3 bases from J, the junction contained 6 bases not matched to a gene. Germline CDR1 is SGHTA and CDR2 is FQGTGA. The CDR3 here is CASSPSTGDYEQYF. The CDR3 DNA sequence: TGTGCCAGCAGCCCGTCGACAGGGGACTACGAGCAGTACTTC.

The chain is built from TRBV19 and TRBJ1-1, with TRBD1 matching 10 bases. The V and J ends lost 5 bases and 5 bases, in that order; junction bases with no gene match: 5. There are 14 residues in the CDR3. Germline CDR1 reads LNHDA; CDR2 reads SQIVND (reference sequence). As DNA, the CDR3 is TGTGCCAGTAGTCCGACAGGGGGCTATACTGAAGCTTTCTTT. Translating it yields CASSPTGGYTEAFF.

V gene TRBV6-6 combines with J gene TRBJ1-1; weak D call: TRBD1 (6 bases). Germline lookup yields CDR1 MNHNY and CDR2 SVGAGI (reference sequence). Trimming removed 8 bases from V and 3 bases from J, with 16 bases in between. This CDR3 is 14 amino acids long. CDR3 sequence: CASSIRAGDTEAFF. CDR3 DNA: TGTGCCAGCTCCATCCGGGCAGGGGACACTGAAGCTTTCTTT.

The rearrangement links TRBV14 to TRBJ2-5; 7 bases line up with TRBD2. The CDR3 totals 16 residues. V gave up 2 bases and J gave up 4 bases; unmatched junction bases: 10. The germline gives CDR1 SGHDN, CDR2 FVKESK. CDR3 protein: CASSQPSGIGRETQYF. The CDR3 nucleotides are TGTGCCAGCAGCCAACCGAGCGGGATTGGACGAGAGACCCAGTACTTC.

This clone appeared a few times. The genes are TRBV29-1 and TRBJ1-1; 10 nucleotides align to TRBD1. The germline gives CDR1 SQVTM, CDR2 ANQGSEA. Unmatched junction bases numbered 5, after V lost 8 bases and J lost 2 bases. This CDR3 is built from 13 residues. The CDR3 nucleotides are TGCAGCTCCCAGACAGGGGGCAACACTGAAGCTTTCTTT. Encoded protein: CSSQTGGNTEAFF.

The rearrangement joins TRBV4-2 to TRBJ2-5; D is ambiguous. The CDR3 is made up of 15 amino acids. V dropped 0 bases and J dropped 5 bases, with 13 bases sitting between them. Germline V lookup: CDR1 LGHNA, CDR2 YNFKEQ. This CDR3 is CASSQDPGRMETQYF. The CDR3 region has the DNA TGTGCCAGCAGCCAAGATCCGGGTAGGATGGAGACCCAGTACTTC.

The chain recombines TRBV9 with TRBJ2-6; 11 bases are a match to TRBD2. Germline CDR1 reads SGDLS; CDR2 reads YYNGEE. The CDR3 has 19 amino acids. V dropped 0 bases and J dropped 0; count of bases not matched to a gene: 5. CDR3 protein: CASSVDLAGGTSGANVLTF. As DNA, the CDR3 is TGTGCCAGCAGCGTAGATCTAGCGGGAGGAACCTCTGGGGCCAACGTCCTGACTTTC.

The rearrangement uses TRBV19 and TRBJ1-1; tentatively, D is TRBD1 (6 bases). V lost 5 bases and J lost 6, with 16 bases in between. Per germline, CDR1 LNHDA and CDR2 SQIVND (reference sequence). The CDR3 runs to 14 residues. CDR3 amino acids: CASSVDRVVSEAFF. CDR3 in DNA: TGTGCCAGTAGTGTGGACAGAGTCGTATCTGAAGCTTTCTTT.